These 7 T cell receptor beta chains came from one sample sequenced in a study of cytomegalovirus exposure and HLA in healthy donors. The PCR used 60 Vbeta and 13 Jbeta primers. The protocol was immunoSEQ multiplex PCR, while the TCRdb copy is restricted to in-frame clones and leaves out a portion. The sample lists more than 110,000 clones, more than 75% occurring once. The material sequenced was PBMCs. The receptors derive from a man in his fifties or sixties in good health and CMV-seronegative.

The DNA of the CDR3 is TGTGCCTGGAGCTTACAGTCAGTTCCCCCTAACTATGGCTACACCTTC. It translates to CAWSLQSVPPNYGYTF. The chain carries TRBV30 and TRBJ1-2; unclear D gene. The CDR3 has 16 amino acids. V lost 3 bases to trimming and J lost 0 bases, with 17 bases between them. Germline CDR1 GTSNPN, CDR2 SVGIG (reference sequence).

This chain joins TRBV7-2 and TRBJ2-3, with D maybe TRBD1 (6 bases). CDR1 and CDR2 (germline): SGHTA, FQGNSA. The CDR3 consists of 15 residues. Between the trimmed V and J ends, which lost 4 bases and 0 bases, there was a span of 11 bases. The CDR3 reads CASSSTGQSTDTQYF. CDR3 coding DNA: TGTGCCAGCAGCTCTACAGGACAGAGCACAGATACGCAGTATTTT. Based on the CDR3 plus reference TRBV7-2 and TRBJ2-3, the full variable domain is GAGVSQSPSNKVTEKGKDVELRCDPISGHTALYWYRQSLGQGLEFLIYFQGNSAPDKSGLPSDRFSAERTGGSVSTLTIQRTQQEDSAVYLCASSSTGQSTDTQYFGPGTRLTVL.

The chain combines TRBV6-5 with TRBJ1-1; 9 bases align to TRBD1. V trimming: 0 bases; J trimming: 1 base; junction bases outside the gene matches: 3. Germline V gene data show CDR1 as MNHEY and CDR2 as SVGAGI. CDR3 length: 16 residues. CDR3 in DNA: TGTGCCAGCAGTTACTCGACAGGGGGTCCGAACACTGAAGCTTTCTTT. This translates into CASSYSTGGPNTEAFF.

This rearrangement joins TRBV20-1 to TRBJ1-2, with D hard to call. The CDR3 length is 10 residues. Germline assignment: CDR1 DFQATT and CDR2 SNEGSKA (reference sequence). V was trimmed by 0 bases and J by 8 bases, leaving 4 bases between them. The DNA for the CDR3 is TGCAGTGCTAGAGATGAGGGCTACACCTTC. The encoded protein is CSARDEGYTF.

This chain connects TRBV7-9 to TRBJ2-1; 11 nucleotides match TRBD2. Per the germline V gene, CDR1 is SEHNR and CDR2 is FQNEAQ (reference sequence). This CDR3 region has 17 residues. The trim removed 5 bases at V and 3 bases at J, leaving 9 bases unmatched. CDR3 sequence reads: CASSRQGLAVVYNEQFF. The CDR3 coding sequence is TGTGCCAGCAGCCGCCAGGGACTAGCGGTGGTCTACAATGAGCAGTTCTTC.

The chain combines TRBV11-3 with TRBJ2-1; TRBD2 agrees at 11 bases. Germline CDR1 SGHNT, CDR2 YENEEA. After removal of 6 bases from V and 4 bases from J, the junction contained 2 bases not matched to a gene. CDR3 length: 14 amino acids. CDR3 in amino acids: CASSRTSGYNEQFF. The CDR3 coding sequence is TGTGCCAGCAGTCGGACTAGCGGGTACAATGAGCAGTTCTTC.

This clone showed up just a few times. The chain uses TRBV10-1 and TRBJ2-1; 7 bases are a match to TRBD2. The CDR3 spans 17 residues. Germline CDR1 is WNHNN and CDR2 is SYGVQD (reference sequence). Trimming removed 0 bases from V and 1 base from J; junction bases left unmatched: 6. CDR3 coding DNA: TGCGCCAGCAGTGAGTCGAGCGGGGTGGGATCCTACAATGAGCAGTTCTTC. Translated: CASSESSGVGSYNEQFF.